The 5 T cell receptor beta chains below all came from one sample that was sequenced in a study of cytotoxic CD8 clonotypes in ibrutinib-treated CLL (dated by TCRdb to 2020 to 2023). Read against the paper, the sample's time point label means: progressive disease on ibrutinib. The library was made by the immunoSEQ multiplex PCR assay. This immuneACCESS table, as held by TCRdb, lists in-frame sequences with V and J called but not all clones. Of the missing ones, under half trace to an unresolved V gene in checked studies; the others have no known cause. This sample gives roughly 58,000 clones in total; roughly 54% of them show up just once. The biggest ten clones account for 20% to 30% of the sample. This specimen consisted of PBMCs, obtained at disease progression, from a patient treated with ibrutinib. These receptors were taken from a human donor with chronic lymphocytic leukemia.

The chain recombines TRBV15 with TRBJ2-7; the match to TRBD1 covers 7 bases. CDR3 size: 14 residues. Germline CDR1 LNHNV, CDR2 YYDKDF (reference sequence). With 5 bases clipped from V and 1 base from J, the junction kept 5 bases outside the gene matches. CDR3 sequence: CATSLRQGSYEQYF. In DNA form, the CDR3 reads TGTGCCACCAGCTTACGACAGGGTTCCTACGAGCAGTACTTC.

This clone was recorded a few times. The chain links TRBV5-4 to TRBJ2-2, with 10 bases identical to TRBD2. The V segment lost 0 bases and the J segment 4 bases; nucleotides outside the gene matches: 3. Germline lookup yields CDR1 SGHNT and CDR2 YYREEE (reference sequence). The CDR3 has 16 amino acids. CDR3: CASSLGQRGGTGELFF. CDR3 in DNA: TGTGCCAGCAGCTTGGGACAGCGGGGGGGCACCGGGGAGCTGTTTTTT.

V usage is TRBV11-2 and J usage is TRBJ2-5; D is tentatively TRBD1 or TRBD2 (6 bases each). Germline values: CDR1 SGHAT, CDR2 FQNNGV. CDR3 size: 15 residues. Trimming cost V 4 bases and J 5 bases, with 17 bases left between them. CDR3 nucleotide sequence: TGTGCCAGCAGCTCCAACCGGGGGCCAGGGGAGACCCAGTACTTC. It codes for CASSSNRGPGETQYF.

In its sample, this clone was seen a few times. This sequence joins TRBV28 and TRBJ2-7; TRBD1 aligns across 10 bases. Trimming cost V 6 bases and J 3 bases; bases outside gene matches: 11. Per the germline V gene, CDR1 is MDHEN and CDR2 is SYDVKM. There are 16 residues in the CDR3. The DNA of the CDR3 is TGTGCCAGCAGCAGGCCGGGACAGGGGACTTACTACGAGCAGTACTTC. Protein sequence: CASSRPGQGTYYEQYF.

The genes are TRBV7-6 and TRBJ1-3; 7 bases map to TRBD1. Germline CDR1 and CDR2: SGHVS and FNYEAQ. V trimming: 4 bases; J trimming: 2 bases; junction bases outside the gene matches: 2. There are 14 residues in the CDR3. The CDR3 sequence: CASSSTGPGNTIYF. CDR3 bases: TGTGCCAGCAGCTCGACAGGGCCTGGAAACACCATATATTTT.